The clone carrying this TCR beta chain was counted once. Per the original data handling: Amplification with reference gene primers provided the estimates of nucleated cell counts. Generated by immunoSEQ multiplex PCR, the TCRdb table keeps only in-frame clones and is missing some. V, J and clone size are taken as reported in that table, and D and trimming were inferred from the DNA itself. The sample lists about 250,000 clones, approximately 90% occurring once. The entry originates in a study of blood T cell repertoires in COVID-19. Study at large: Researchers got acute and convalescent COVID-19 samples from the United States, Italy and Spain.

Germline V gives CDR1 SGHVS, CDR2 FQNEAQ. This CDR3 comprises 13 residues. V was clipped by 4 bases and J by 3 bases, with 10 bases between them. The rearrangement uses TRBV7-8 and TRBJ2-7, with D possibly matching TRBD1 (6 bases). This TCR came from a man aged 25 to 40 with acute or convalescent COVID-19. The source material was peripheral blood. The CDR3 loop reads CASSSIQGYEQYF. As DNA, the CDR3 is TGTGCCAGCAGCTCTATACAGGGCTACGAGCAGTACTTC.